A single sample gave rise to the 25 T cell receptor beta chains below, sequenced in a study of blood T cell repertoires in COVID-19. Data came from immunoSEQ multiplex PCR; TCRdb stores just in-frame clones and leaves some out. The sample lists 170,000 or so clones; over 80% were seen once. The sequenced sample consisted of peripheral blood. These TCRs come from a woman aged 55 to 70 with acute or convalescent COVID-19.

This chain links TRBV11-2 with TRBJ1-5; 7 nucleotides match TRBD1. The CDR3 extends over 14 amino acids. J lost 2 bases, V lost 5 bases, and 3 bases had no gene match. CDR1 is SGHAT, CDR2 FQNNGV, per germline. In nucleotides, the CDR3 is TGTGCCAGCAGCCCTACAGGGGGCAATCAGCCCCAGCATTTT. Translated: CASSPTGGNQPQHF.

There are a few counts of this clone. V and J are TRBV6-5 and TRBJ1-5; D gene ambiguous. V dropped 6 bases and J dropped 2 bases, with 5 bases sitting between them. From germline, CDR1 is MNHEY and CDR2 SVGAGI. The CDR3 consists of 12 residues. The chain's CDR3 is CASRAGNQPQHF. CDR3 nucleotide sequence: TGTGCCAGCAGGGCTGGCAATCAGCCCCAGCATTTT.

The gene calls are TRBV30 and TRBJ2-1; 14 positions match TRBD2. The CDR3 has 14 amino acids. The ends lost 5 bases at V and 7 bases at J; junction bases unmatched: 4. CDR1 is GTSNPN, CDR2 SVGIG, per germline (reference sequence). The CDR3 sequence: CAWGLAGGWNEQFF. The CDR3 nucleotides are TGTGCCTGGGGACTAGCGGGGGGTTGGAATGAGCAGTTCTTC.

The chain uses TRBV5-4 and TRBJ2-1; 8 nucleotides align to TRBD2. The CDR3 is 15 residues long. J gave up 4 bases and V 3 bases, and 6 bases lay outside the gene matches. Germline assignment: CDR1 SGHNT and CDR2 YYREEE (reference sequence). Here the CDR3 reads CASSSREGIYNEQFF. Written as DNA, the CDR3 is TGTGCCAGCAGCTCCCGGGAGGGAATATACAATGAGCAGTTCTTC.

V is TRBV5-4 and J is TRBJ2-7, with D possibly TRBD1 on 5 matching bases. CDR1 SGHNT and CDR2 YYREEE come from the germline V gene (reference sequence). CDR3 size: 14 residues. V lost 0 bases, J lost 2 bases, and 9 bases lay in between. The CDR3 is CASSLDRSPYEQYF. The CDR3 DNA is TGTGCCAGCAGCTTGGACAGGTCCCCCTACGAGCAGTACTTC.

The gene calls are TRBV28 and TRBJ1-6; no reliable D call. This CDR3 contains 15 residues. Germline V CDR1 and CDR2: MDHEN, SYDVKM. V gave up 1 base and J gave up 0 bases, with 4 bases separating them. The CDR3, as DNA: TGTGCCAGCAGTTTATCCTACTCCTATAATTCACCCCTCCACTTT. This codes for CASSLSYSYNSPLHF.

The rearrangement links TRBV9 to TRBJ1-5, with 9 positions matching TRBD1. V lost 2 bases to trimming and J lost 2 bases; unmatched junction nucleotides: 14. CDR1 is SGDLS, CDR2 YYNGEE, per germline. The CDR3 has 19 amino acids. CDR3 coding DNA: TGTGCCAGCAGCGTGCAATCCGGGACAGGGCCCATTGGCAATCAGCCCCAGCATTTT. Amino acids: CASSVQSGTGPIGNQPQHF.

V and J are TRBV7-2 and TRBJ2-2; D is uncertain. V was cut by 1 base and J by 0 bases, with 15 bases left in between. Per germline, CDR1 SGHTA and CDR2 FQGNSA. CDR3 length equals 18 residues. For the CDR3, the DNA is TGTGCCAGCAGCTTAGAGCGTTTTGGCCGCACGAACACCGGGGAGCTGTTTTTT. Amino acid sequence: CASSLERFGRTNTGELFF. Complete variable domain (other parts from reference TRBV7-2 and TRBJ2-2): GAGVSQSPSNKVTEKGKDVELRCDPISGHTALYWYRQSLGQGLEFLIYFQGNSAPDKSGLPSDRFSAERTGGSVSTLTIQRTQQEDSAVYLCASSLERFGRTNTGELFFGEGSRLTVL.

The CDR3 coding sequence is TGTGCCAGCTCAACGGGTGGAAGCTCCTACGAGCAGTACTTC. Protein: CASSTGGSSYEQYF. This chain uses TRBV18 with TRBJ2-7; D gene uncertain. Between the trimmed V and J ends, which lost 5 bases and 0 bases, there was a span of 11 bases. Per germline, CDR1 KGHSH and CDR2 LQKENI. This CDR3 region has 14 residues.

The V call is TRBV4-2, the J call TRBJ2-1; 8 nucleotides agree with TRBD2. This CDR3 is 15 amino acids long. V was pared by 0 bases and J by 7 bases, with 5 bases of the junction left unmatched. CDR1 LGHNA and CDR2 YNFKEQ come from the germline V gene. CDR3 sequence reads: CASSQDRGGRNEQFF. The CDR3, as DNA: TGTGCCAGCAGCCAAGACCGGGGGGGCCGGAATGAGCAGTTCTTC.

The chain is built from TRBV27 and TRBJ2-7, with 7 nucleotides matching TRBD1. This CDR3 has 20 residues. Germline CDR1 MNHEY, CDR2 SMNVEV (reference sequence). The V and J ends lost 0 bases and 0 bases, in that order; junction bases with no gene match: 17. CDR3 region: CASSLSTVSGQLKSSYEQYF. The CDR3 DNA reads as TGTGCCAGCAGTTTATCCACAGTATCGGGACAGCTTAAGAGCTCCTACGAGCAGTACTTC.

This chain connects TRBV29-1 to TRBJ1-2, with 7 bases matching TRBD1. This CDR3 region has 12 residues. J was trimmed by 1 base and V by 6 bases; bases with no gene match: 2. Looked up from germline, CDR1 is SQVTM and CDR2 is ANQGSEA. The CDR3 is CSVTGDNYGYTF. The CDR3 bases are TGCAGCGTAACAGGGGATAACTATGGCTACACCTTC.

V usage is TRBV2 and J usage is TRBJ2-7; D may be TRBD1 (6 bases). Trimming cost V 4 bases and J 5 bases, with 15 bases left between them. Germline CDR1 SNHLY, CDR2 FYNNEI. The CDR3 sequence is 14 residues long. The CDR3 is CASSARTAPDEQYF. The CDR3 DNA sequence: TGTGCCAGCAGTGCCCGGACAGCGCCGGACGAGCAGTACTTC.

The rearrangement links TRBV7-2 to TRBJ1-6, with 10 nucleotides matching TRBD1. Germline V lookup: CDR1 SGHTA, CDR2 FQGNSA. The CDR3 length is 17 residues. Trimming removed 1 base from V and 6 bases from J; junction bases left unmatched: 6. The CDR3: CASSLVGTGAVNSPLHF. The CDR3 DNA reads as TGTGCCAGCAGCTTAGTTGGGACAGGGGCCGTTAATTCACCCCTCCACTTT. The full variable domain, rest sourced from reference TRBV7-2 and TRBJ1-6, is GAGVSQSPSNKVTEKGKDVELRCDPISGHTALYWYRQSLGQGLEFLIYFQGNSAPDKSGLPSDRFSAERTGGSVSTLTIQRTQQEDSAVYLCASSLVGTGAVNSPLHFGNGTRLTVT.

The chain recombines TRBV18 with TRBJ1-5, with D tentatively TRBD1 (5 bases). Germline CDR1 KGHSH, CDR2 LQKENI. This CDR3 spans 13 amino acids. V shed 2 bases and J shed 11 bases, with 13 bases lying between them. The DNA of the CDR3 is TGTGCCAGCTCACCAGGAGGGGTTGAGACCCAGCATTTT. This encodes CASSPGGVETQHF.

A few counts support this clone. The chain couples TRBV30 to TRBJ2-7, with D perhaps TRBD2 (6 bases). V lost 7 bases, J lost 2 bases, and 12 bases lay in between. Germline V lookup: CDR1 GTSNPN, CDR2 SVGIG (reference sequence). This CDR3 contains 12 residues. CDR3 protein: CASGTYAYEQYF. The CDR3 bases are TGTGCCTCCGGGACTTACGCCTACGAGCAGTACTTC.

This chain links TRBV6-4 with TRBJ1-2, with TRBD1 matching 12 bases. V shed 5 bases, J shed 8 bases, and the junction held 3 bases outside the gene matches. The germline V gene encodes CDR1 MRHNA and CDR2 SNTAGT. This CDR3 has 13 residues. DNA for the CDR3: TGTGCCAGCAGTCGGGACAGGGGGCGCGGCTACACCTTC. It yields the protein CASSRDRGRGYTF.

The chain recombines TRBV11-2 with TRBJ1-3; 11 bases match TRBD1. Losses at the gene ends were 3 bases for V and 8 bases for J; bases not matched to a gene: 6. The CDR3 contains 15 residues. CDR1 SGHAT and CDR2 FQNNGV come from the germline V gene. As DNA, the CDR3 is TGTGCCAGCAGCTTCGGGACAGGGGGAAGAGACACCATATATTTT. It encodes CASSFGTGGRDTIYF.

The chain combines TRBV5-4 with TRBJ1-2; tentative D call: TRBD1 (6 bases). There are 14 residues in the CDR3. In germline, CDR1 is SGHNT, CDR2 YYREEE (reference sequence). The V end was cut by 4 bases, the J end by 8 bases, with 18 bases between. In nucleotides, the CDR3 is TGTGCCAGCAGCGTACAGGGCCAAACGGACGGCTACACCTTC. Its protein product is CASSVQGQTDGYTF.

The rearrangement uses TRBV19 and TRBJ1-2, with a tentative D call TRBD1 (6 bases). The CDR3 has 13 amino acids. Germline V gene data show CDR1 as LNHDA and CDR2 as SQIVND (reference sequence). V lost 5 bases and J lost 2, with 9 bases in between. Here the CDR3 reads CASSLDRNYGYTF. CDR3 bases: TGTGCCAGTAGTCTGGACAGAAACTATGGCTACACCTTC.

The rearrangement links TRBV3-1 (or the pseudogene TRBV3-2) to TRBJ2-3; D not certain. Per the germline V gene, CDR1 is LGHDT and CDR2 is YNNKEL (reference sequence). CDR3 length equals 13 residues. V shed 2 bases and J shed 6 bases, with 9 bases lying between them. The CDR3 coding sequence is TGTGCCAGCAGCCAACTCTCTCTGGATACGCAGTATTTT. Translated, it gives CASSQLSLDTQYF.

The CDR3, as DNA: TGTGCCAGCAGCCAAGGGGGTGCGCGACAGGGGGATGGCTACACCTTC. Protein product: CASSQGGARQGDGYTF. V gene TRBV3-1 (or the pseudogene TRBV3-2) combines with J gene TRBJ1-2; 9 bases fit TRBD1. The V gene's germline CDR1 is LGHDT and CDR2 YNNKEL (reference sequence). This CDR3 has 16 amino acids. The junction had 9 bases not matched to a gene; V was cut back by 1 base and J by 6 bases.

The chain recombines TRBV4-2 with TRBJ2-4; 10 nucleotides align to TRBD2. Germline values: CDR1 LGHNA, CDR2 YNFKEQ. V lost 3 bases, J lost 2 bases, and 10 bases stayed unmatched. This CDR3 spans 18 amino acids. The DNA for the CDR3 is TGTGCCAGCAGCCAGGCCGATGGTAGCGGGGGGTCCAAAAACATTCAGTACTTC. Its protein is CASSQADGSGGSKNIQYF.

A word on this clone: Germline and junction disagree at one end, which may indicate a read error. V gene TRBV7-7 combines with J gene TRBJ2-7; possible D gene TRBD2, 6 bases. The CDR3 has 15 amino acids. Germline V lookup: CDR1 SSHAT, CDR2 FNYEAQ (reference sequence). For the CDR3, the DNA is TGTGCTAGCAGCTTAAAACCCGGGGAGGCCTACGAGCAGTACTTC. It encodes CASSLKPGEAYEQYF.

The chain links TRBV5-1 to TRBJ2-2, with D hard to call. CDR3 size: 14 residues. With 1 base removed from V and 0 bases from J, the gap between germline ends came to 4 bases. Looked up from germline, CDR1 is SGHRS and CDR2 is YFSETQ. The CDR3 DNA reads TGCGCCAGCAGCTTGCTACCGAACACCGGGGAGCTGTTTTTT. Amino acid sequence: CASSLLPNTGELFF.